This TCR beta chain was sequenced in a study of shared clonotypes between healthy human individuals. Per germline, CDR1 LNHDA and CDR2 SQIVND (reference sequence). After removal of 6 bases from V and 7 bases from J, the junction contained 11 bases not matched to a gene. This CDR3 is 14 amino acids long. The table came from immunoSEQ multiplex PCR; TCRdb's copy has only in-frame clones and leaves some out. In the table there are 2.3 million or so clones, approximately 93% of which are singletons. The sample was naive CD4+ T cells from PBMCs. Subset defined: CD45RA+ positively selected. This TCR was sampled from a man between 18 and 35 years old in good health. Some clones in this sample may be carry-over from other donors' samples. V usage is TRBV19 and J usage is TRBJ2-7; 8 bases fit TRBD1. This chain's CDR3 is CASRSTGDIGEQYF. The CDR3 DNA reads TGTGCCAGTAGGTCGACAGGGGATATAGGGGAGCAGTACTTC.